Included here is one TCR beta chain sequence, with context. Its target antigen remains unknown. Base qualities were left out, and no much larger clone turns up one base away. The data originate from a study of OX40 agonist ivuxolimab in advanced cancers. Regarding the complete study: Ivuxolimab was an agonistic, fully human IgG2 monoclonal antibody directed against OX40 (CD134), a costimulatory receptor. Intravenous ivuxolimab was administered to patients every 2 weeks at six dose levels: 0.01, 0.1, 0.3, 1.5, 3 and 10 mg/kg. Of the approximately 50 dose-escalation patients, hepatocellular carcinoma was present in 19, melanoma in approximately 15, renal cell carcinoma in 9 and head and neck cancer in 9. In the dose-escalation cohort, approximately 82% of patients were male, and the mean age was roughly 60 years with a range of roughly 20 to 85. Patients were allowed to have had prior anti-PD-1, anti-PD-L1 or anti-CTLA-4 therapy, and 40% of the dose-escalation patients had previously received checkpoint inhibitors. Three dose-escalation patients achieved partial responses, one with hepatocellular carcinoma and two with cutaneous melanoma. Peripheral TCRbeta sequencing aimed to test whether ivuxolimab altered TCR sequence diversity and caused clonal T-cell expansion. The paper describes the monotherapy dose-escalation part (N of about 47 patients) of the phase I trial of ivuxolimab. Results and caveats for the whole study, not just this receptor: Antigen specificity was not determined for the clonally expanded peripheral T cells. Partial responders in the 0.1-3.0 mg/kg groups had among the lowest normalized peripheral clonal expansion, especially among CD8+ T cells. Low levels of normalized T-cell clonal expansion were also shown by some nonresponding patients. On average, CD8+ T cells showed more expanded clones than CD4+ T cells after ivuxolimab. At doses of 0.1 to 3.0 mg/kg, clonal expansion of both CD4+ and CD8+ blood T cells was observed from baseline to week 6.

CDR1 and CDR2 are drawn from the germline V gene (reference sequence): SGHNT, YYREEE. Its CDR3 holds 14 amino acids, cysteine through phenylalanine. Only CDR3 DNA remains: 42 bases, in frame from the first base. V gives up 0 bases and J gives up 1 base, and the segment between their germline ends measures 7 bases. The trial excluded patients who had a history of autoimmune disease or were on systemic immunosuppression. Peripheral blood for TCR sequencing was collected from all dose cohorts at baseline, on cycle 4 day 1, and on cycle 7 day 1. Samples came from an open-label, multicenter, first-in-human phase I dose-escalation trial of ivuxolimab. Adults with locally advanced or metastatic head and neck squamous cell, hepatocellular, melanoma or renal cell carcinoma were enrolled in the trial. Before TCR sequencing, CD4+ T cells and CD8+ T cells from peripheral blood were sorted into separate populations.

To sequence the TCRbeta CDR3 region, genomic DNA was isolated from the sorted cells. The immunoSEQ Assay was used to sequence the TCRbeta CDR3 regions. The table was pulled from immuneACCESS by TCRdb, which kept in-frame rearrangements only. Such tables lose some clones; where checked, under half of the loss comes from unresolved V genes, and the rest has no known cause. The table for this sample lists around 80,000 clones; roughly 89% of them were counted only once. Of the sample, 0.15% to 0.2% falls within the top ten clones. The sequence links TRBV5-4 to TRBJ1-1; no D gene is confidently identified. The receptor was isolated from an adult with an advanced solid tumor such as melanoma, head and neck, liver or kidney cancer. Sequenced here: CD4+ or CD8+ T cells sorted from blood, sampled in a trial of the OX40 agonist ivuxolimab. Here the CDR3 is given as CASSLVETNTEAFF. The nucleotide sequence is TGTGCCAGCAGCTTGGTCGAAACGAACACTGAAGCTTTCTTT.